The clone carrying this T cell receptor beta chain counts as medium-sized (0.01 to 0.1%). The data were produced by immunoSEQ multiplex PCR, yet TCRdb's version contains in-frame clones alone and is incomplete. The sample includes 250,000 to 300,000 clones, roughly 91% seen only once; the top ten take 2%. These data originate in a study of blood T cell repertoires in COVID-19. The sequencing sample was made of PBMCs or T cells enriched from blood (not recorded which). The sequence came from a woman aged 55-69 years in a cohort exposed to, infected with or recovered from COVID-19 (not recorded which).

CDR3 nucleotide sequence: TGTGCCAGCAGTGGAGGACAAGCGGGAGACGAGCAGTACTTC. Translation gives CASSGGQAGDEQYF. The chain carries TRBV6-4 and TRBJ2-7, with TRBD2 matching 8 bases. Per germline, CDR1 MRHNA and CDR2 SNTAGT. V trimming: 4 bases; J trimming: 5 bases; junction bases outside the gene matches: 7. CDR3 size: 14 residues.